This entry lists 3 T cell receptor beta chains sequenced from one sample in a study of early T cells in non-severe SARS-CoV-2 infection. One entry per CDR3 protein, called by TCRdb with MiXCR from the 5' RACE reads. The data contain 65,000 to 75,000 distinct CDR3 sequences, about 4.9% of them singletons. Sample: whole blood, taken at baseline. The receptors stem from an adult who was a healthcare worker with PCR-confirmed SARS-CoV-2 infection or an uninfected control (not recorded which). The donor label of this sample is uncertain.

This clonotype appeared a few times. This chain connects TRBV6-4 to TRBJ2-3, with 11 bases fitting TRBD2. The V gene end was trimmed by 0 bases and the J gene end by 4 bases; junction bases not matched to a gene: 0. This CDR3 region has 15 residues. Per the germline V gene, CDR1 is MRHNA and CDR2 is SNTAGT. Here the CDR3 reads CASSDSSGGADTQYF. The CDR3 DNA is TGTGCCAGCAGTGACTCTAGCGGGGGGGCAGATACGCAGTATTTT.

CDR3 sequence (DNA): TGTGCCAGCAGTTTATTTCCGGGACAGAGTGGCTACACCTTC. Translated: CASSLFPGQSGYTF. The gene calls are TRBV27 and TRBJ1-2; 7 bases agree with TRBD1. Trimming took 1 base from V and 7 from J; bases not matched to a gene: 6. The germline CDR1 and CDR2 sequences are MNHEY and SMNVEV (reference sequence). This CDR3 has 14 amino acids.

Ten or more counts support this clonotype. The rearrangement uses TRBV20-1 and TRBJ2-7; 7 bases fit TRBD2. The CDR3 has 15 residues. With 3 bases clipped from V and 0 bases from J, the junction kept 8 bases outside the gene matches. Germline V lookup: CDR1 DFQATT, CDR2 SNEGSKA (reference sequence). The CDR3, as DNA: TGCAGTGCTAGCCCCAGGGAGGGGTACTCCTACGAGCAGTACTTC. This codes for CSASPREGYSYEQYF.